This T cell receptor beta chain comes out of a study of shared clonotypes between healthy human individuals. In its sample, this clone was seen a few times. Its cognate antigen is unknown. Adult Caucasians living in Nashville, Tennessee made up all of the donors. The study ran the assay at deep level. Libraries were prepared by immunoSEQ multiplex PCR; TCRdb keeps only in-frame clonotypes and omits some of them. The sample consists of millions of clones, around 95% of them appearing once. Looked up from germline, CDR1 is MNHEY and CDR2 is SMNVEV (reference sequence). This CDR3 is built from 12 residues. Trimming left V 3 bases short and J 10 bases short, with 7 bases between. General study points: Naive subsets typically showed greater estimated richness than memory subsets. Generation probability values for non-shared clonotypes were lower than those for clonotypes shared by all four donors.

The clonotype comes from a young man in good health. This sequence joins TRBV27 and TRBJ1-6; D ambiguous. The sequenced material came from naive CD4+ T cells sorted from blood. Sample subset: CD45RA+ positively selected. The CDR3 is CASSFLLSPLHF. Written as DNA, the CDR3 is TGTGCCAGCAGTTTCCTGCTATCACCCCTCCACTTT.